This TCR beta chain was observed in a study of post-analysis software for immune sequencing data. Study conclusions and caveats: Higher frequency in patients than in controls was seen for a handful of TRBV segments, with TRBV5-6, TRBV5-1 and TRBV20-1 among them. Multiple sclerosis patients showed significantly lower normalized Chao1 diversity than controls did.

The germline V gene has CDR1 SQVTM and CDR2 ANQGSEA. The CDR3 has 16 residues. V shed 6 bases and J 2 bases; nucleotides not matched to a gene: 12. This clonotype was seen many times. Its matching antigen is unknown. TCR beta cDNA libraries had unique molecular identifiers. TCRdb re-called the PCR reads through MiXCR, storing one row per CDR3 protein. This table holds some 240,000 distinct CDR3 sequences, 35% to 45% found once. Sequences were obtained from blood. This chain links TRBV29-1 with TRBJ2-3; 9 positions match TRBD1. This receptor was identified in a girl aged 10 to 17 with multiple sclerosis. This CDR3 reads CSVWASTGGSTDTQYF. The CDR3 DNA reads TGCAGCGTATGGGCTTCGACAGGGGGGTCCACAGATACGCAGTATTTT.